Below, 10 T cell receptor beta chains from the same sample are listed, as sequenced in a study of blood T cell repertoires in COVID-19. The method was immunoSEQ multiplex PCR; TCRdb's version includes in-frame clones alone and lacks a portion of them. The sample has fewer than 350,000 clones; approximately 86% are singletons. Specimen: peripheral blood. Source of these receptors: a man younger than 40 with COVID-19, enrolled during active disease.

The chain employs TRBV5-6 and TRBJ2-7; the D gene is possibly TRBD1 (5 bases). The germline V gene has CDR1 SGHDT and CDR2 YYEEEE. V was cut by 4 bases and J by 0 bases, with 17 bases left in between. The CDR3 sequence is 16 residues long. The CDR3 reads CASSPTPTVVSYEQYF. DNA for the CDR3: TGTGCCAGCAGCCCCACCCCGACAGTGGTCTCCTACGAGCAGTACTTC.

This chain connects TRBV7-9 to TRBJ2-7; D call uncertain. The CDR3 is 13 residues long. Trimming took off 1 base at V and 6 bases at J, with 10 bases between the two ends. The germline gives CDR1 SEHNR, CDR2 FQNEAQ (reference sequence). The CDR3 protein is CASSLGQVSEQYF. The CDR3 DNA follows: TGTGCCAGCAGCTTAGGACAAGTCAGCGAGCAGTACTTC.

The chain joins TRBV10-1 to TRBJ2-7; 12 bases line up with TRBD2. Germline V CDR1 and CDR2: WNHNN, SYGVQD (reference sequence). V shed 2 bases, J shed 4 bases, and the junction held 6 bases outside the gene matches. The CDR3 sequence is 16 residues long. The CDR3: CASSESLAGGPYEQYF. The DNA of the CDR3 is TGCGCCAGCAGTGAGAGCCTAGCGGGAGGGCCATACGAGCAGTACTTC.

DNA for the CDR3: TGTGCCAGCAGCTCGACAGGGGGCTTGGAGACCCAGTACTTC. Its protein product is CASSSTGGLETQYF. The V gene is TRBV7-3, the J gene TRBJ2-5; TRBD1 aligns across 10 bases. V was pared by 4 bases and J by 5 bases, with 4 bases of the junction left unmatched. CDR3 size: 14 residues. Germline V CDR1 and CDR2: SGHTA, FQGTGA.

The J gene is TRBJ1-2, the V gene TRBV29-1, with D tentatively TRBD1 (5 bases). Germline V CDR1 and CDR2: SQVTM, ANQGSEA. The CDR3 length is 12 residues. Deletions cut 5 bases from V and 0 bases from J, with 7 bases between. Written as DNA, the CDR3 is TGCAGCGTTTCGACAGCTAACTATGGCTACACCTTC. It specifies CSVSTANYGYTF.

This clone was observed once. The chain's CDR3 is CASSVDQGADTEAFF. Written as DNA, the CDR3 is TGTGCCAGCAGCGTAGACCAAGGGGCGGACACTGAAGCTTTCTTT. The chain is built from TRBV9 and TRBJ1-1, with D tentatively TRBD1 (5 bases). The CDR3 loop spans 15 amino acids. Germline CDR1 SGDLS, CDR2 YYNGEE. V lost 0 bases to trimming and J lost 3 bases, with 12 bases between them.

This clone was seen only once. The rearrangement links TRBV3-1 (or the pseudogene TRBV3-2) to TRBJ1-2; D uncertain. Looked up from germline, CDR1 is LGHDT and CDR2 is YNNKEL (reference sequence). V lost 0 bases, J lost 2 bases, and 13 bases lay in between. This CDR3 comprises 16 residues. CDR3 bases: TGTGCCAGCAGCCAAGATCCGACCAGGTTGAACTATGGCTACACCTTC. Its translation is CASSQDPTRLNYGYTF.

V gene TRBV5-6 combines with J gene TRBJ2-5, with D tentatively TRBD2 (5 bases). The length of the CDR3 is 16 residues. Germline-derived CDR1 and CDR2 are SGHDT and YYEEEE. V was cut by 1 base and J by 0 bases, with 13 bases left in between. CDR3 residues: CASSLSPAGHQETQYF. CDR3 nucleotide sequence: TGTGCCAGCAGCTTGTCCCCGGCGGGTCACCAAGAGACCCAGTACTTC.

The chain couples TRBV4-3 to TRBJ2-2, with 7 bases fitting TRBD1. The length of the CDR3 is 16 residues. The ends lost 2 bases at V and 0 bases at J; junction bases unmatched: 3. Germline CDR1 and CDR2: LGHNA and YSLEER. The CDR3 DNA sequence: TGCGCCAGCAGCCAATTAGGGACAGCGAACACCGGGGAGCTGTTTTTT. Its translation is CASSQLGTANTGELFF.

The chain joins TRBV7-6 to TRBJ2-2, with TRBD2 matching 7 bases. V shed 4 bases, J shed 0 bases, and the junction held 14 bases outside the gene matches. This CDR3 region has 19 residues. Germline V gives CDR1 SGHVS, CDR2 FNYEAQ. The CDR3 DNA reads TGTGCCAGCAGCTCAACGGGACTACACAGCTTGTCGAACACCGGGGAGCTGTTTTTT. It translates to CASSSTGLHSLSNTGELFF.